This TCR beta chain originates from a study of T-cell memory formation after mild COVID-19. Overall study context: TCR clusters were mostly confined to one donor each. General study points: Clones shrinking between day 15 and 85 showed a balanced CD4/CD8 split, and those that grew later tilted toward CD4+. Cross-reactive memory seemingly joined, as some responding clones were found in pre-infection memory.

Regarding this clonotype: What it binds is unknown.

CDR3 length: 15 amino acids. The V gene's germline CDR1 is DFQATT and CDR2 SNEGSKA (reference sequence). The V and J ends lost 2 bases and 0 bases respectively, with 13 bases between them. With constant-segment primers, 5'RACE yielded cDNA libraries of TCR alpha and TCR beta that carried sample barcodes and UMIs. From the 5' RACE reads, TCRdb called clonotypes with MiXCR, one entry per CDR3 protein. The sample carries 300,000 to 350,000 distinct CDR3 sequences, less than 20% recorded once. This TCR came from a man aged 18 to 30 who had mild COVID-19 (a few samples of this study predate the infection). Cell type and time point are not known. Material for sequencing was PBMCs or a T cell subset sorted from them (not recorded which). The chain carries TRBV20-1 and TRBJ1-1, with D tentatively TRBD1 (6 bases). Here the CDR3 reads CSARSVQGMNTEAFF. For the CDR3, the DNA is TGCAGTGCTAGATCGGTACAGGGTATGAACACTGAAGCTTTCTTT.